One and the same sample provided the 28 T cell receptor beta chains below, sequenced in a study of cytomegalovirus exposure and HLA in healthy donors. The study ran its PCR with 60 Vbeta and 13 Jbeta primers. The method was immunoSEQ multiplex PCR; TCRdb's version includes in-frame clones alone and lacks a portion of them. In the table there are about 150,000 clones, about 82% of which are singletons. Sequences were obtained from PBMCs. These receptors were obtained from a male donor in good health and CMV-seronegative.

This CDR3 is CASNPGSPPGPQHF. For the CDR3, the DNA is TGTGCCAGCAACCCGGGGAGCCCCCCCGGGCCCCAGCATTTT. The chain is built from TRBV28 and TRBJ1-5; D unclear. The germline V gene has CDR1 MDHEN and CDR2 SYDVKM. This CDR3 is 14 amino acids long. V lost 7 bases to trimming and J lost 9 bases, with 19 bases between them. Full variable domain (missing parts from reference TRBV28 and TRBJ1-5): DVKVTQSSRYLVKRTGEKVFLECVQDMDHENMFWYRQDPGLGLRLIYFSYDVKMKEKGDIPEGYSVSREKKERFSLILESASTNQTSMYLCASNPGSPPGPQHFGDGTRLSIL.

The rearrangement uses TRBV5-1 and TRBJ2-4; no reliable D call. The CDR3 contains 17 residues. Germline V gives CDR1 SGHRS, CDR2 YFSETQ. Trimming took 0 bases from V and 0 from J, leaving 13 bases between them. CDR3 bases: TGCGCCAGCAGCTTGGCCCCGTCCTTCCTAGCCAAAAACATTCAGTACTTC. It encodes CASSLAPSFLAKNIQYF. Based on the CDR3 plus reference TRBV5-1 and TRBJ2-4, the full variable domain is KAGVTQTPRYLIKTRGQQVTLSCSPISGHRSVSWYQQTPGQGLQFLFEYFSETQRNKGNFPGRFSGRQFSNSRSEMNVSTLELGDSALYLCASSLAPSFLAKNIQYFGAGTRLSVL.

The rearrangement uses TRBV7-9 and TRBJ1-2, with D uncertain. Germline loops: CDR1 SEHNR, CDR2 FQNEAQ (reference sequence). The CDR3 is 14 amino acids. Trimming removed 3 bases from V and 8 bases from J, with 16 bases in between. The DNA for the CDR3 is TGTGCCAGCAGCTTTTACGGGGTGGAGGAAGGCTACACCTTC. Encoded protein: CASSFYGVEEGYTF.

The chain employs TRBV19 and TRBJ2-7; D is possibly TRBD2 (5 bases). The CDR3 totals 13 residues. Germline CDR1 LNHDA, CDR2 SQIVND (reference sequence). V shed 8 bases and J shed 3 bases, with 14 bases lying between them. CDR3 region: CASAIGRGYEQYF. The CDR3 coding sequence is TGTGCCAGTGCTATTGGCCGGGGCTACGAGCAGTACTTC.

A single count supports this clone. This chain joins TRBV7-9 and TRBJ2-5, with D possibly matching TRBD1 (5 bases). Trimming cost V 1 base and J 1 base, with 16 bases left between them. This CDR3 has 17 residues. Per the germline V gene, CDR1 is SEHNR and CDR2 is FQNEAQ (reference sequence). CDR3 region: CASSLVTSTAFQETQYF. The CDR3 DNA follows: TGTGCCAGCAGCTTAGTCACTTCGACAGCGTTCCAAGAGACCCAGTACTTC.

The rearrangement uses TRBV30 and TRBJ2-7, with 9 bases identical to TRBD1. Germline V gene sequence: CDR1 GTSNPN, CDR2 SVGIG (reference sequence). This CDR3 spans 16 amino acids. V lost 2 bases, J lost 1 base, and 9 bases stayed unmatched. In DNA, the CDR3 is TGTGCCTGGAGTTACTCCCCCGGACAGGGGTCCTACGAGCAGTACTTC. Translated: CAWSYSPGQGSYEQYF.

The chain is built from TRBV6-1 and TRBJ2-7, with 10 bases lining up with TRBD1. Germline V lookup: CDR1 MNHNS, CDR2 SASEGT. CDR3 size: 14 residues. V trimming: 6 bases; J trimming: 4 bases; junction bases outside the gene matches: 6. DNA of the CDR3: TGTGCCAGCAGCTCGGGGGACAGGGGATACGAGCAGTACTTC. It encodes CASSSGDRGYEQYF.

The chain links TRBV9 to TRBJ2-3; D is perhaps TRBD1 (6 bases). V was shortened by 4 bases and J by 11 bases, with 8 bases between the two germline ends. The CDR3 runs 10 residues. Germline V gene lookup returns CDR1 SGDLS and CDR2 YYNGEE. The CDR3 spells CASSPGQQYF. Here the CDR3 DNA reads TGTGCCAGCAGCCCGGGACAGCAGTATTTT. Complete variable domain (other parts from reference TRBV9 and TRBJ2-3): DSGVTQTPKHLITATGQRVTLRCSPRSGDLSVYWYQQSLDQGLQFLIQYYNGEERAKGNILERFSAQQFPDLHSELNLSSLELGDSALYFCASSPGQQYFGPGTRLTVL.

This clone was seen a few times. This chain joins TRBV5-4 and TRBJ1-1, with D possibly being TRBD1 (6 bases). The CDR3 contains 13 residues. The V gene lost 3 bases and the J gene lost 2 bases, with 8 bases spanning the gap. Looked up from germline, CDR1 is SGHNT and CDR2 is YYREEE (reference sequence). CDR3: CASSWGHNTEAFF. For the CDR3, the DNA is TGTGCCAGCAGCTGGGGGCATAACACTGAAGCTTTCTTT.

The V and J genes are TRBV7-8 and TRBJ2-3; D may be TRBD2 (5 bases). The CDR3 contains 14 residues. V gave up 3 bases and J gave up 5 bases, with 12 bases separating them. Germline V gene sequence: CDR1 SGHVS, CDR2 FQNEAQ. CDR3: CASSFNLRGDTQYF. CDR3 sequence (DNA): TGTGCCAGCAGCTTTAACCTCCGGGGAGATACGCAGTATTTT.

The V gene is TRBV7-9, the J gene TRBJ2-2, with 9 positions matching TRBD2. This CDR3 contains 15 residues. V lost 3 bases, J lost 4 bases, and 3 bases stayed unmatched. Germline V gene lookup returns CDR1 SEHNR and CDR2 FQNEAQ (reference sequence). DNA of the CDR3: TGTGCCAGCAGCTTTAGCGGGGGAAGCACCGGGGAGCTGTTTTTT. This encodes CASSFSGGSTGELFF.

J is TRBJ2-5 and V is TRBV7-2; 7 bases align to TRBD1. The CDR3 is made up of 15 amino acids. Looked up from germline, CDR1 is SGHTA and CDR2 is FQGNSA. V dropped 5 bases and J dropped 4; count of bases not matched to a gene: 10. CDR3 nucleotides: TGTGCCAGCAGCCCGACAGGGAAGGTAGGAGAGACCCAGTACTTC. This encodes CASSPTGKVGETQYF.

This clone has more than one count but fewer than ten. V gene TRBV6-5 combines with J gene TRBJ1-2; TRBD1 is a possible D gene (6 bases). The ends were cut back, 0 bases at V and 1 base at J, with 9 bases in the middle. The CDR3 extends over 15 amino acids. The V gene's germline CDR1 is MNHEY and CDR2 SVGAGI. The CDR3 protein is CASSYSGRGNYGYTF. The CDR3 DNA sequence: TGTGCCAGCAGTTACTCTGGCAGGGGTAACTATGGCTACACCTTC.

The J gene is TRBJ2-3, the V gene TRBV5-1, with TRBD2 matching over 13 bases. V gave up 5 bases and J gave up 2 bases; unmatched junction bases: 5. This CDR3 spans 16 amino acids. Germline CDR1 SGHRS, CDR2 YFSETQ. The CDR3 reads CASRTGTSGDTDTQYF. CDR3 nucleotides: TGCGCCAGCAGAACAGGGACTAGCGGGGACACAGATACGCAGTATTTT.

This sequence joins TRBV27 and TRBJ2-3, with D perhaps matching TRBD2 (5 bases). CDR1 and CDR2 from the germline V gene are MNHEY and SMNVEV (reference sequence). The CDR3 loop spans 15 amino acids. Between the trimmed V and J ends, which lost 3 bases and 1 base, there was a span of 11 bases. Here the CDR3 DNA reads TGTGCCAGCAGTTTCCTAGCAACTCGCACAGATACGCAGTATTTT. Encoded protein: CASSFLATRTDTQYF.

Only a few counts were recorded for this clone. The chain employs TRBV4-3 and TRBJ1-6; 9 bases are a match to TRBD1. The CDR3 runs 17 residues. Germline V gene data show CDR1 as LGHNA and CDR2 as YSLEER. V shed 2 bases, J shed 10 bases, and the junction held 12 bases outside the gene matches. This CDR3 is CASSQHAAGQGFSPLHF. CDR3 nucleotides: TGCGCCAGCAGCCAACACGCGGCGGGACAGGGATTCTCACCCCTCCACTTT.

CDR3 DNA: TGTGCCAGCAGCGAGGGAGAAGAATACGAGCAGTACTTC. Its translation is CASSEGEEYEQYF. The chain couples TRBV9 to TRBJ2-7, with D possibly being TRBD2 (5 bases). Trimming removed 3 bases at V and 4 bases at J, with 11 bases between. CDR3 length: 13 amino acids. Germline values: CDR1 SGDLS, CDR2 YYNGEE.

The chain links TRBV27 to TRBJ2-3, with 13 bases that match TRBD2. This CDR3 contains 17 residues. CDR1 is MNHEY and CDR2 is SMNVEV in the germline V gene (reference sequence). The V and J ends lost 4 bases and 6 bases, in that order; junction bases with no gene match: 10. Here the CDR3 DNA reads TGTGCCAGCAGTTGGACACTAGCGGGAGGGTCGAGGGATACGCAGTATTTT. This encodes CASSWTLAGGSRDTQYF.

Regarding this clone: Other nucleotide sequences in the sample specify the same CDR3. J is TRBJ2-1 and V is TRBV15; 7 bases map to TRBD2. V lost 3 bases to trimming and J lost 3 bases; unmatched junction nucleotides: 5. Germline assignment: CDR1 LNHNV and CDR2 YYDKDF (reference sequence). The CDR3 is 15 residues long. The DNA of the CDR3 is TGTGCCACCAGCAGGGTAGCGGGTGGCTACAATGAGCAGTTCTTC. It encodes CATSRVAGGYNEQFF.

The CDR3 coding sequence is TGTGCCACCAAAGCAGGACTCCGGGAGTACACTGAAGCTTTCTTT. Translation: CATKAGLREYTEAFF. The gene calls are TRBV19 and TRBJ1-1, with D unresolved. Trimming cost V 10 bases and J 3 bases, with 21 bases left between them. The germline V gene encodes CDR1 LNHDA and CDR2 SQIVND (reference sequence). There are 15 residues in the CDR3.

The J gene is TRBJ1-6, the V gene TRBV6-5; TRBD1 matches at 7 bases. The CDR3 loop spans 14 amino acids. With V trimmed by 4 bases and J by 11 bases, 8 bases remained unmatched. Per the germline V gene, CDR1 is MNHEY and CDR2 is SVGAGI. The CDR3 nucleotides are TGTGCCAGCAGTTCGCAGGGGGTTGGTACACCCCTCCACTTT. This encodes CASSSQGVGTPLHF.

The chain is built from TRBV11-2 and TRBJ2-2, with 7 bases matching TRBD2. V trimming: 5 bases; J trimming: 6 bases; junction bases outside the gene matches: 9. This CDR3 contains 15 residues. The germline CDR1 and CDR2 sequences are SGHAT and FQNNGV. The DNA for the CDR3 is TGTGCCAGCAGCCGGGGGGTCAGGGAGGCCGGGGAGCTGTTTTTT. Its protein product is CASSRGVREAGELFF.

The gene calls are TRBV7-2 and TRBJ2-4; 10 nucleotides align to TRBD1. Germline V lookup: CDR1 SGHTA, CDR2 FQGNSA. J lost 7 bases, V lost 5 bases, and 8 bases had no gene match. The CDR3 is made up of 15 amino acids. CDR3 amino acids: CASSPAGTGVNIQYF. The DNA for the CDR3 is TGTGCCAGCAGCCCTGCCGGGACAGGGGTTAACATTCAGTACTTC.

The CDR3 sequence: CARINRYQPQHF. The CDR3 DNA reads TGTGCCAGAATCAACAGGTATCAGCCCCAGCATTTT. The rearrangement uses TRBV21-1 and TRBJ1-5; TRBD1 is the table's D call and was not checked against the DNA. TRBV21-1 corresponds to a pseudogene. The CDR3 consists of 12 residues.

This clone has more than one count but fewer than ten. This chain links TRBV6-1 with TRBJ2-7; a possible D gene is TRBD1 (5 bases). The CDR3 contains 12 residues. Germline lookup yields CDR1 MNHNS and CDR2 SASEGT. Trimming left V 6 bases short and J 3 bases short, with 9 bases between. The CDR3 coding sequence is TGTGCCAGCAGCGACCAGGGCTACGAGCAGTACTTC. Translating gives CASSDQGYEQYF.

This clone appeared once. The V gene is TRBV28, the J gene TRBJ2-7; D is unclear. V lost 4 bases and J lost 1, with 17 bases in between. CDR3 length equals 16 residues. Germline V gene lookup returns CDR1 MDHEN and CDR2 SYDVKM. The CDR3 loop reads CASSSLGGILSYEQYF. DNA for the CDR3: TGTGCCAGCAGTTCCCTTGGCGGAATTTTGTCCTACGAGCAGTACTTC.

CDR3 sequence: CASSGQGFAEQFF. CDR3 coding DNA: TGTGCCAGCAGCGGGCAGGGGTTTGCTGAGCAGTTCTTC. The chain combines TRBV9 with TRBJ2-1; tentative D call: TRBD1 (6 bases). This CDR3 has 13 amino acids. Germline V CDR1 and CDR2: SGDLS, YYNGEE. Trimming took 3 bases from V and 9 from J, leaving 13 bases between them.

This chain joins TRBV2 and TRBJ2-2; tentatively, D is TRBD1 (6 bases). This CDR3 is 15 amino acids long. V dropped 6 bases and J dropped 5 bases, with 16 bases sitting between them. Germline CDR1 SNHLY, CDR2 FYNNEI. The CDR3 region has the DNA TGTGCCAGCAGAGCTTCAACTGGACAGACCGGGGAGCTGTTTTTT. Residues: CASRASTGQTGELFF.